This T cell receptor beta chain was profiled in a study of shared clonotypes between healthy human individuals. Study-wide points: Clonotype sharing among donors was expected to depend on sequencing depth.

V dropped 5 bases and J dropped 3; count of bases not matched to a gene: 6. The CDR3 has 14 amino acids. CDR1 is MDHEN, CDR2 SYDVKM, per germline. For every subset, genomic DNA was evenly distributed across several immunoSEQ plates. How the authors handled the data: Junction-only sequences produced by ImmunoSEQ had no quality scores, so filtering differed. TCRdb keeps only in-frame clones here, not all; method: immunoSEQ multiplex PCR. The DNA was the basis for D and trimming; V, J and clone size are from that table. This sample yields 400,000 or so clones, of which approximately 97% are seen a single time; less than 0.35% belongs to the top ten. Comments on this clone: No antigen is known for it.

CD8 memory fractions consisted of CD45RO+ and CCR7-negative CD45RA+ TemRA cells together. The genes are TRBV28 and TRBJ2-7, with 8 bases fitting TRBD2. This receptor was taken from a young man in good health. Sequenced sample: memory CD8+ T cells sorted from blood. Subset indicated: CD45RO+ cells pooled with CCR7-negative TemRA cells. The CDR3 coding sequence is TGTGCCAGCAGTGTTAGCGGGGCCCTCTACGAGCAGTACTTC. Amino acids: CASSVSGALYEQYF.